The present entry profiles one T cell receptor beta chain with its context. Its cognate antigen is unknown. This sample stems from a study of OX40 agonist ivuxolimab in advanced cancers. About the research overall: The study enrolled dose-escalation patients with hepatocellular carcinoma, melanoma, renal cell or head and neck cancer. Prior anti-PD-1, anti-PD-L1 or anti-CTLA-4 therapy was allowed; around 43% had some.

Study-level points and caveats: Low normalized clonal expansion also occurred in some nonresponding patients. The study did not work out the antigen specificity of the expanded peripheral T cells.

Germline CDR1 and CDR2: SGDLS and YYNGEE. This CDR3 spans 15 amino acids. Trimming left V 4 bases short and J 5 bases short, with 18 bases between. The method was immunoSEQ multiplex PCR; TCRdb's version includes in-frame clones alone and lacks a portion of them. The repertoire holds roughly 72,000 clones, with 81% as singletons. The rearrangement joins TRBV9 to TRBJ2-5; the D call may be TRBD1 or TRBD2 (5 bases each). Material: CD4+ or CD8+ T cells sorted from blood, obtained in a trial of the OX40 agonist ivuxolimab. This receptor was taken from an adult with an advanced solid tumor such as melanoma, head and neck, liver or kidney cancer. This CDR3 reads CASSSPLGAAETQYF. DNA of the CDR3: TGTGCCAGCAGCTCCCCCCTCGGGGCGGCCGAGACCCAGTACTTC.